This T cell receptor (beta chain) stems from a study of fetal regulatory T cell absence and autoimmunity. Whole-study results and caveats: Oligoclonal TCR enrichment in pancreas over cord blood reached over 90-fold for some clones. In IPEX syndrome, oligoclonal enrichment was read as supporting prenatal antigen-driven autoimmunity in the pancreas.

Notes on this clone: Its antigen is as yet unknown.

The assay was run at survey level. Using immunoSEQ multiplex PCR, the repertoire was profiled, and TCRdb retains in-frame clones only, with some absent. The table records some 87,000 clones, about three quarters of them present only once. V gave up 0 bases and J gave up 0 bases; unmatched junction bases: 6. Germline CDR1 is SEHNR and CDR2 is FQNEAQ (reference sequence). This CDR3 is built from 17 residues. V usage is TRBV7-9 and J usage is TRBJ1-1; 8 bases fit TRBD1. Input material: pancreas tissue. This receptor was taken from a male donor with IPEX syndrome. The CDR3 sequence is CASSLADRGSVNTEAFF. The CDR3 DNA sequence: TGTGCCAGCAGCTTAGCCGACAGGGGATCCGTGAACACTGAAGCTTTCTTT.